This T cell receptor (beta chain) comes out of a study of blood T cell repertoires in COVID-19. Looking at the study overall: The study drew acute and convalescent COVID-19 samples from the United States, Italy and Spain. The analysed material was cDNA or gDNA that came from T cells, B-cell-depleted T cells, or PBMCs.

In the original workflow: Amplification from reference gene primers served as the basis for estimated nucleated cell counts. Using immunoSEQ multiplex PCR, the repertoire was profiled, and TCRdb retains in-frame clones only, with some absent. The V and J calls and the clone size are those of that table, but D and trimming were determined from the DNA. The top ten hold approximately 11% of the sample, which has a few hundred thousand clones, approximately 85% seen once. The sample taken for sequencing was peripheral blood. The sequence was collected from a woman in her 70s with acute or convalescent COVID-19.

The CDR3: CASSFETAVGYTF. The DNA of the CDR3 is TGTGCCAGCAGCTTTGAGACCGCGGTGGGCTACACCTTC. The rearrangement links TRBV7-2 to TRBJ1-2; D not resolved. The CDR3 runs to 13 residues. CDR1 SGHTA and CDR2 FQGNSA come from the germline V gene. Trimming stripped 3 bases from V and 8 bases from J, with 13 bases between.